The text below deals with one TCR beta chain. Antigen specificity is unknown. This CDR3 comprises 15 residues. Unmatched junction bases numbered 6, after V lost 3 bases and J lost 4 bases. Germline V gene data show CDR1 as SGHVS and CDR2 as FQNEAQ. TCRdb used MiXCR to reprocess the 5' RACE reads, holding one entry per CDR3 protein. The sample holds roughly 600,000 distinct CDR3 sequences, roughly 18% seen once. The sample belongs to a study of T-cell memory formation after mild COVID-19. Study results and limitations: Day 37-peaking second-wave clones had unconfirmed SARS-CoV-2 specificity. Chiefly within CM and EM were the contracting CD4+ clones; CD8+ ones were within EMRA.

This receptor was identified in an adult woman who had mild COVID-19 (a few samples of this study predate the infection). Cell type and time point are not known. The specimen was PBMCs or a T cell subset sorted from them (not recorded which). The chain links TRBV7-8 to TRBJ2-1, with 7 bases aligning to TRBD2. CDR3 DNA: TGTGCCAGCAGCTTGCCCCCGGGACTATACAATGAGCAGTTCTTC. Its translation is CASSLPPGLYNEQFF. Filled out from reference TRBV7-8 and TRBJ2-1, the complete variable domain reads GAGVSQSPRYKVAKRGQDVALRCDPISGHVSLFWYQQALGQGPEFLTYFQNEAQLDKSGLPSDRFFAERPEGSVSTLKIQRTQQEDSAVYLCASSLPPGLYNEQFFGPGTRLTVL.